The present T cell receptor beta chain was sequenced within a study of regulatory T cells in long-lasting Graves disease. The wider study: Antithyroid drug use was under 3 months in newly diagnosed Graves' patients. The study's findings and limits: Under persistent disease, TRBV28, TRBJ1-2 and TRBJ2-5 were used preferentially.

The authors built TCR beta libraries using iRepertoire HTBI primers and Arm-PCR of CDR3 regions. TCRdb re-called the multiplex PCR reads through MiXCR, storing one row per CDR3 protein. The profile covers 400,000 to 550,000 distinct CDR3 sequences, with 16% appearing a single time and around 10% taken by the ten largest. This clonotype was counted many times. Its antigen is as yet unknown. Time point of the sample: newly diagnosed GD, antithyroid drugs for less than 3 months. Extracted PBMC RNA gave rise to the TCR library. The ends were cut back, 1 base at V and 10 bases at J, with 5 bases in the middle. Looked up from germline, CDR1 is LGHNT and CDR2 is FRNRAP. The CDR3 loop spans 11 amino acids. The same specimen was also included in a second study, on T cells in Graves' hyperthyroidism and ophthalmopathy.

The sample consisted of peripheral blood mononuclear cells (PBMCs), taken at new diagnosis, from a patient treated with antithyroid drugs. This TCR came from a woman aged 25-40 years with Graves disease. V gene TRBV12-5 combines with J gene TRBJ2-1; D is unclear. The CDR3 DNA sequence: TGTGCTAGTGGTTTGGACCTCGAGCAGTTCTTC. Amino acid sequence: CASGLDLEQFF.